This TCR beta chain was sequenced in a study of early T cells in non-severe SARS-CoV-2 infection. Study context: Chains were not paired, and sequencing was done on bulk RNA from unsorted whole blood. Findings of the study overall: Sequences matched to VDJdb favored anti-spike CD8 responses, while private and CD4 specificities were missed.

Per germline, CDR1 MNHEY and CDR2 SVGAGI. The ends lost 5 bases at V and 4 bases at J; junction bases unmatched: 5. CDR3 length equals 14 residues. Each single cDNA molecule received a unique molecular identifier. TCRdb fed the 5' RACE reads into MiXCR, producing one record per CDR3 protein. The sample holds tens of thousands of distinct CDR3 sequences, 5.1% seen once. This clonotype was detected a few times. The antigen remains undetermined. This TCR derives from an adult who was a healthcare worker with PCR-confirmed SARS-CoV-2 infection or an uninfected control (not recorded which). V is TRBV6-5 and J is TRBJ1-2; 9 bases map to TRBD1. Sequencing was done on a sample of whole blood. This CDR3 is CASSTGGVGYGYTF. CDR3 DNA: TGTGCCAGCAGTACAGGGGGCGTCGGCTATGGCTACACCTTC.